This T cell receptor beta chain appears in the sequencing data of a study of cytomegalovirus exposure and HLA in healthy donors (dated by TCRdb to the late 2010s). With respect to the entire study: A later analysis indicated that the 130 or so validation repertoires were generated on the platform also employed for the 650 to 850 repertoires of the first cohort. Along with the approximately 700-subject first cohort, a separate validation cohort of over 90 different subjects was used. The aim of the study was to test whether cataloging public T cell receptors could identify signatures of past pathogen exposure. High-throughput TCR immunosequencing, statistical association of individual TCRs with disease status, and machine learning were combined to predict cytomegalovirus infection status. Broad study findings and their caveats: A later analysis lacked HLA typing for the validation cohort, so it scored co-occurrence in that cohort across all 110 or so repertoires. In a later analysis, TCRs clustered in the first cohort were found to also tend to co-occur in the 100 to 150 validation repertoires, with about 94% of cluster scores above 0. While some public TCRs were present in many individuals, most TCR sequences turned up only very rarely across donors. The classifier was reported to diagnose cytomegalovirus status with high specificity and sensitivity in both the original cohort and the validation cohort. It was suggested by the authors that the approach could potentially be generalized to other disease states and immunological phenotypes. In vitro tests confirmed that a few of the cytomegalovirus-associated TCR beta chains recognize cytomegalovirus antigens. A total of 150 or so TCR beta chains were listed by the study as associated with cytomegalovirus.

About this clone: Its specific antigen is unknown. No clone much larger than this one lies a single base away; base qualities are absent.

Library creation used the immunoSEQ multiplex PCR assay. The original methods were these. A statistical classification framework was developed to diagnose cytomegalovirus status using the catalog of TCR beta chain sequences. TCRdb retrieved this table from immuneACCESS and kept in-frame rearrangements only. Not all clones are present; in checked studies, unresolved V genes account for under half, and no reason is known for the remainder. That table supplies the V and J calls and clone size; D and trimming were determined from the DNA. Present in this sample are 97,000 or so clones, about 90% of which were seen just once. The top ten clones comprise over 6% of the sample. The donors were included in the validation cohort of approximately 130 subjects, a group kept apart from the roughly 670-subject first cohort. The junction shows trimming of 3 bases on V and 5 bases on J, and the gene matches do not reach 11 bases of it. The germline V gene provides CDR1 LGHNA and CDR2 YNFKEQ. The CDR3 spans 17 residues, from the cysteine through the phenylalanine. The read is trimmed to its CDR3 DNA, 51 bases read in frame from base 1.

Sequencing was carried out using PBMCs. The chain is encoded by TRBV4-2 joined to TRBJ2-5; 11 bases in between match TRBD2. This receptor was taken from a man aged 18 to 29 in good health and CMV-seropositive. The CDR3 region: CASSQAGLAEREETQYF. DNA sequence: TGTGCCAGCAGCCAGGCGGGACTAGCGGAGAGGGAGGAGACCCAGTACTTC.